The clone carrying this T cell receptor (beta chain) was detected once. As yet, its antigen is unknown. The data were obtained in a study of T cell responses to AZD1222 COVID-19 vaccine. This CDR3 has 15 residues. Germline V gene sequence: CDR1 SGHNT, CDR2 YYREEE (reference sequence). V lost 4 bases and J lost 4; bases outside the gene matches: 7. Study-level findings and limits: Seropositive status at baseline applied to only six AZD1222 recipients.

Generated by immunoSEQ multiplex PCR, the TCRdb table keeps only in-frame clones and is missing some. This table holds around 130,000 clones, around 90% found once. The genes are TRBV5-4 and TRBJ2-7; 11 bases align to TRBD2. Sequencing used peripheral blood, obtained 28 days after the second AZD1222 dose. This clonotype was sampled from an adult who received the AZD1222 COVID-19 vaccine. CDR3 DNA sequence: TGTGCCAGCAGCGGTAGCGGGGGGGCCGCTTACGAGCAGTACTTC. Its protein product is CASSGSGGAAYEQYF.